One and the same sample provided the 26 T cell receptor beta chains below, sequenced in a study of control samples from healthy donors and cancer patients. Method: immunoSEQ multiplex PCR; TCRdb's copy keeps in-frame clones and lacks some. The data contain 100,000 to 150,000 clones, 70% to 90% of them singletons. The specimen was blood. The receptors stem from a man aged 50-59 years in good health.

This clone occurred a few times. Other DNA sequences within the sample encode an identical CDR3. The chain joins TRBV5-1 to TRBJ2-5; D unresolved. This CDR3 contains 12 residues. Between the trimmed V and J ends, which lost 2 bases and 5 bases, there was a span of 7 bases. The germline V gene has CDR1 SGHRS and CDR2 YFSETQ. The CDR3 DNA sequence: TGCGCCAGCAGCTTTAGTTGGGAGACCCAGTACTTC. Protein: CASSFSWETQYF. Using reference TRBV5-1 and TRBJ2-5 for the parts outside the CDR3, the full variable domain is KAGVTQTPRYLIKTRGQQVTLSCSPISGHRSVSWYQQTPGQGLQFLFEYFSETQRNKGNFPGRFSGRQFSNSRSEMNVSTLELGDSALYLCASSFSWETQYFGPGTRLLVL.

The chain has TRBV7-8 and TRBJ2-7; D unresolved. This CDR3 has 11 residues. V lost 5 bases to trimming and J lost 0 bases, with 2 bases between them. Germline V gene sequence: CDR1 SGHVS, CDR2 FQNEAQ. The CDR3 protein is CASSDSYEQYF. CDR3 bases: TGTGCCAGCAGCGACTCCTACGAGCAGTACTTC. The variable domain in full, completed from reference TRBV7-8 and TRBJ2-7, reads GAGVSQSPRYKVAKRGQDVALRCDPISGHVSLFWYQQALGQGPEFLTYFQNEAQLDKSGLPSDRFFAERPEGSVSTLKIQRTQQEDSAVYLCASSDSYEQYFGPGTRLTVT.

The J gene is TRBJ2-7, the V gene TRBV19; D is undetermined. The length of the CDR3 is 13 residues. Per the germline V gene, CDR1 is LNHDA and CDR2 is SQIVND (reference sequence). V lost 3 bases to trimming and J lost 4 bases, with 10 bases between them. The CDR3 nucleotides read TGTGCCAGTAGTATCGATAGCCGTTACGAGCAGTACTTC. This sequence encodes CASSIDSRYEQYF.

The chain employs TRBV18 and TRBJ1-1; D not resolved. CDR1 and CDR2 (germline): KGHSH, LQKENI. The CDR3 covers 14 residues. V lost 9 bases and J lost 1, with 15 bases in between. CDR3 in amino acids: CASQPGGRNTEAFF. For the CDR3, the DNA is TGTGCCAGTCAGCCGGGAGGGCGGAACACTGAAGCTTTCTTT.

This CDR3 reads CASSQTDSGYTF. CDR3 DNA: TGTGCCAGCAGCCAAACGGACAGTGGCTACACCTTC. The chain links TRBV3-1 (or the pseudogene TRBV3-2) to TRBJ1-2; tentatively, D is TRBD1 (6 bases). The CDR3 contains 12 residues. Per the germline V gene, CDR1 is LGHDT and CDR2 is YNNKEL (reference sequence). V was shortened by 2 bases and J by 7 bases, with 8 bases between the two germline ends.

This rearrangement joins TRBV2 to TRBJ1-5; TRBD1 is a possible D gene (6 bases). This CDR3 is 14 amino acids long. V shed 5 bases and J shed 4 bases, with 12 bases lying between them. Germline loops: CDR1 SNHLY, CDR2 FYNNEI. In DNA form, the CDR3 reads TGTGCCAGCAGTTACAGGGTTCAGAATCAGCCCCAGCATTTT. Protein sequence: CASSYRVQNQPQHF.

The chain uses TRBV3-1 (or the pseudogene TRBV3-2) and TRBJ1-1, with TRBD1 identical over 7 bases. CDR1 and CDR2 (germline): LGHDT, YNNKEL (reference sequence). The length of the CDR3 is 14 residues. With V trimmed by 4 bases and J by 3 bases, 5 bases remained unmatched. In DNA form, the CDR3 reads TGTGCCAGCAGCCTCTCAGGGGGGGACACTGAAGCTTTCTTT. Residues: CASSLSGGDTEAFF.

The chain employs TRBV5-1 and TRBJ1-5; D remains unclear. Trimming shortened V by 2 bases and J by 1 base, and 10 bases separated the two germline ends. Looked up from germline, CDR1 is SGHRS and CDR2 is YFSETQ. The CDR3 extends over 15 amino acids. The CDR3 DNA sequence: TGCGCCAGCAGCTTCAGCCCCGGGAGCAATCAGCCCCAGCATTTT. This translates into CASSFSPGSNQPQHF.

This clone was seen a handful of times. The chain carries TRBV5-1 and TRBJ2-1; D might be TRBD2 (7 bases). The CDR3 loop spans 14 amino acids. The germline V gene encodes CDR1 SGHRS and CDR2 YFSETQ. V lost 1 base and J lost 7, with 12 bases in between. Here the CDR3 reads CASSLNRGANEQFF. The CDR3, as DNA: TGCGCCAGCAGCTTGAATCGGGGGGCGAATGAGCAGTTCTTC.

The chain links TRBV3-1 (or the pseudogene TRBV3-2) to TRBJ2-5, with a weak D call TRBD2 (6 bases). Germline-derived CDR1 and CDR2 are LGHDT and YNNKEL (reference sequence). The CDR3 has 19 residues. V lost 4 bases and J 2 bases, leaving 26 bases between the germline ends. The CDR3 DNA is TGTGCCAGCAGCCCACCCGGGGCCCTAGGGGCGGGGATTCAAGAGACCCAGTACTTC. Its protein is CASSPPGALGAGIQETQYF.

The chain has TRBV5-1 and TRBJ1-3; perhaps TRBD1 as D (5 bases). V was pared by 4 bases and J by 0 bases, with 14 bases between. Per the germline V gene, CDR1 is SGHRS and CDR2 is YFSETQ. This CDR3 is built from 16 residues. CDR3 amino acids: CASSLGDSHSGNTIYF. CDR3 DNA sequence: TGCGCCAGCAGCCTCGGGGACTCACACTCTGGAAACACCATATATTTT.

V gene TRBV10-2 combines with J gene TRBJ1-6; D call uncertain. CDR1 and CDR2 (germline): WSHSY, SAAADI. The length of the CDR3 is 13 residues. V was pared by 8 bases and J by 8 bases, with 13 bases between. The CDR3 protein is CASLWGIDSPLHF. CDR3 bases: TGCGCCAGCTTGTGGGGAATTGATTCACCCCTCCACTTT.

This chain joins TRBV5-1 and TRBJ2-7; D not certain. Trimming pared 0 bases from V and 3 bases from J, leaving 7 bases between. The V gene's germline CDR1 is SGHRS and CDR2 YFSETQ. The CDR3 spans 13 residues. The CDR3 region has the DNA TGCGCCAGCAGCTTGGAGACGGGCTACGAGCAGTACTTC. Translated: CASSLETGYEQYF.

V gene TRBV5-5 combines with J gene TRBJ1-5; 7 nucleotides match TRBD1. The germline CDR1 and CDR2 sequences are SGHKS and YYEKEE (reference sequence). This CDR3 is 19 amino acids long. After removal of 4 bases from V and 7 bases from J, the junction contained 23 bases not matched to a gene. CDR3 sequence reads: CASSRASGWTGPSSQPQHF. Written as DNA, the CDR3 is TGTGCCAGCAGCCGCGCCTCCGGTTGGACAGGACCCTCATCCCAGCCCCAGCATTTT.

CDR3 sequence (DNA): TGTGCCAGCAGCTTACAGCAGGGCGCTAATGAAAAACTGTTTTTT. Translated, it gives CASSLQQGANEKLFF. V usage is TRBV11-3 and J usage is TRBJ1-4; possible D gene TRBD1, 5 bases. The CDR3 runs 15 residues. The germline V and J ends were trimmed by 2 bases and 3 bases, with 10 bases remaining between them. Germline V gene data show CDR1 as SGHNT and CDR2 as YENEEA.

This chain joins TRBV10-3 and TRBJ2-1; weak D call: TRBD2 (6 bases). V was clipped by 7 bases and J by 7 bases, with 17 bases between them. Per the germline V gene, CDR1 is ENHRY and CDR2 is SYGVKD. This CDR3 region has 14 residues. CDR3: CAIMGGELGNEQFF. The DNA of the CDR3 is TGTGCCATCATGGGCGGGGAGTTGGGGAATGAGCAGTTCTTC.

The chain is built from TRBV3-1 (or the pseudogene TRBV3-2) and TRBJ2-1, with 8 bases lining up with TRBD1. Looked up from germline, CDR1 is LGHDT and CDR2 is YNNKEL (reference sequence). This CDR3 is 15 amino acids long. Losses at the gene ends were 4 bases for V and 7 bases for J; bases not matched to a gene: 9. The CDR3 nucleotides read TGTGCCAGCAGCCGATACGGACAGGGCGTGAATGAGCAGTTCTTC. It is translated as CASSRYGQGVNEQFF.

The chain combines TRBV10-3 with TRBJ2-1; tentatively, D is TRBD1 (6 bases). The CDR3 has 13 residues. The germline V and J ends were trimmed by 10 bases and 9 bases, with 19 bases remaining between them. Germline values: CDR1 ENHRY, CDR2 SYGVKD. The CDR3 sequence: CATTGRNRGEQFF. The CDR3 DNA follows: TGTGCCACGACAGGCCGAAACCGCGGTGAGCAGTTCTTC.

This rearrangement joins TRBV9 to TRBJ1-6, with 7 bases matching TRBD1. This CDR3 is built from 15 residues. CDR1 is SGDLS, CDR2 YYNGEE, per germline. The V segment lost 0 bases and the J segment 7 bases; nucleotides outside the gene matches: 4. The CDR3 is CASSVEGAANSPLHF. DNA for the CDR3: TGTGCCAGCAGCGTAGAGGGGGCCGCAAATTCACCCCTCCACTTT.

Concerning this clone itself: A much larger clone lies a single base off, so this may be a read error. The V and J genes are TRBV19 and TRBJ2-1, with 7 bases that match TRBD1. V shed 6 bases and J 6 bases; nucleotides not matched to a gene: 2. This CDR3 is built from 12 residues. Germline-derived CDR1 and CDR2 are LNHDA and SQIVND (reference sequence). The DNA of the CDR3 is TGTGCCAGTAGGACAGGGTTCAATGAGCAGTTCTTC. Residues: CASRTGFNEQFF.

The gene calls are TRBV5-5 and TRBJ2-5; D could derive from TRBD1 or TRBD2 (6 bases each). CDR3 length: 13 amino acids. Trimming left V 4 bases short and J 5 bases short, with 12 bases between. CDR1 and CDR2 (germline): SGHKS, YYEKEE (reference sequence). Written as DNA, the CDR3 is TGTGCCAGCAGCCCGAGGGGGGAGGAGACCCAGTACTTC. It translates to CASSPRGEETQYF.

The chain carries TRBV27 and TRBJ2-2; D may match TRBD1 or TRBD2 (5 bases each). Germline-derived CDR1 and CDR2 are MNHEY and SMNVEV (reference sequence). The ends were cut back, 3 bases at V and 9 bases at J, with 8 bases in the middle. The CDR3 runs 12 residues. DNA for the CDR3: TGTGCCAGCAGTTTTGGGGGACGGGAGCTGTTTTTT. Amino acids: CASSFGGRELFF.

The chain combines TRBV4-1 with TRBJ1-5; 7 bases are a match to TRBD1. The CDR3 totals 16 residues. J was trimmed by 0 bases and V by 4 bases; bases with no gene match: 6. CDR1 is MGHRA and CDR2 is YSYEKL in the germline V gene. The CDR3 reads CASSPDRVYSNQPQHF. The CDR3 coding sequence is TGCGCCAGCAGCCCTGACAGGGTCTATAGCAATCAGCCCCAGCATTTT.

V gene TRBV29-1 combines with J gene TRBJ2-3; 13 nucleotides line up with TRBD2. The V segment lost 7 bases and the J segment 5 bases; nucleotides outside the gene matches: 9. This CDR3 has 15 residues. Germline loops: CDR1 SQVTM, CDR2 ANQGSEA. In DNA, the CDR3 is TGCAGCGCTATGACTAGCGGGGGGCCAGGAGATACGCAGTATTTT. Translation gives CSAMTSGGPGDTQYF.

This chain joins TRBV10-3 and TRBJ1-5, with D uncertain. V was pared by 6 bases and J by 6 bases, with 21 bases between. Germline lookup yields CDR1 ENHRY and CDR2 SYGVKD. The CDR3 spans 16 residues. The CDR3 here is CAISPSSGFSGQPQHF. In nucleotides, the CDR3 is TGTGCCATCAGCCCTTCTTCGGGGTTTTCGGGTCAGCCCCAGCATTTT.

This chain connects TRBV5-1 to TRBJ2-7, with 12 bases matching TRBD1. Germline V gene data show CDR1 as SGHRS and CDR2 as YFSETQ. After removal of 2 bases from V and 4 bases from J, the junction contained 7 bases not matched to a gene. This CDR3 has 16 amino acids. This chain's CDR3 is CASSLYSGQGAYEQYF. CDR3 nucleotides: TGCGCCAGCAGCTTATATTCGGGACAGGGGGCGTACGAGCAGTACTTC.